This T cell receptor beta chain is from a study of CD8 T cells in ankylosing spondylitis. Making use of molecular barcodes, quantitative 5'-RACE generated TCR beta libraries. Each CDR3 protein gets one entry after TCRdb re-called the 5' RACE reads with MiXCR. The data contain roughly 370,000 distinct CDR3 sequences, 20% to 25% of them singletons. This CDR3 has 16 amino acids. V shed 4 bases, J shed 8 bases, and the junction held 10 bases outside the gene matches. Germline V lookup: CDR1 DFQATT, CDR2 SNEGSKA (reference sequence). The table lists this clonotype with many counts. The antigen is not known. General study results and limits: A TCR beta motif of 8 or 9 highly homologous variants appeared characteristic of ankylosing spondylitis blood. In peripheral blood, disease-linked CD8+ clones occurred at relatively low frequencies. Matched synovial fluid from ankylosing spondylitis patients was reported to be enriched for disease-linked clones. Certain motif variants had earlier been reported in reactive arthritis synovial fluid and blood.

Sequenced input: blood, either unsorted or a sorted T cell fraction (not recorded which). This rearrangement joins TRBV20-1 to TRBJ2-1; TRBD2 aligns across 14 bases. The sequence came from a male donor with ankylosing spondylitis. The CDR3 coding sequence is TGCAGTGCTAAAGGGACTAGCGGGAGTGTTCCCCATGAGCAGTTCTTC. Protein sequence: CSAKGTSGSVPHEQFF.